This T cell receptor (beta chain) is drawn from a study of cytotoxic CD8 clonotypes in ibrutinib-treated CLL (dated by TCRdb to the early 2020s). As for the study more broadly: The cohort was composed of some ten relapsed/refractory and approximately 14 treatment-naive patients; IGHV unmutated status was identified in fewer than 18 patients. Responses were partial in roughly 24 patients and complete in 2; after median about 70 months follow-up, around 15 stayed in remission and 12 progressed. Samples at response were collected after a median of 12 months of treatment, with a range of about 6 to 40 months. On average, each sample had approximately 280,000 productive templates and more than 85,000 productive rearrangements. Longitudinal samples were obtainable from about 30% of the roughly 90 participants in the trial. Cryopreserved peripheral blood mononuclear cells were collected at three points: before therapy, at response, and at either sustained remission or disease progression. Patients were still on ibrutinib when every remission and progressive disease sample was collected. The study at large found these results: Clonality rose at ibrutinib response, remained stable during sustained remission, and dropped back toward baseline at progression. Public clonotypes were rare and either contracted or stayed stable during treatment, and the rise in clonality at ibrutinib response reflected the expansion of private clonotypes. Sustained-remission and progressing patients did not have matched sampling times, and lymph node repertoires were not examined. At baseline, clonality was higher than in age-matched healthy donors and showed a strong correlation with circulating CD8+ T-cell counts.

CDR1 is given as SGHAT and CDR2 as FQNNGV, both from the germline V gene. The CDR3 contains 18 residues, cysteine and phenylalanine counted. The retained sequence is limited to the CDR3, 54 bases, with the frame set at the first base. V gives up 2 bases and J gives up 4 bases, and the segment between their germline ends measures 21 bases. On a MiSeq, deep resolution sequencing aimed for a depth between 1 in 1 million and 1 in 200,000 T cells, with each clonotype covered 10x on average. The immunoSEQ hsTCRB Kit was used to generate the TCR beta libraries. The paper's data handling went like this. Data were analyzed with ImmunoSEQ Data Assistant and ImmunoSEQ Analyzer, with V, D and J genes assigned per IMGT definitions. Clonality, with values ranging from 0 to 1, was calculated as one minus the normalized Shannon entropy of productive rearrangement frequencies. Only overrepresented clonotypes making up at least 0.05% of the repertoire of each patient were included in the public clonotype analysis. Repertoires from 10 to 15 age-matched healthy donors in immuneACCESS were used as clonality controls. In its TCRdb copy, this immuneACCESS table keeps in-frame sequences only and misses some clones. Where compared with another copy, unresolved V genes explain less than half of these, and the others have no known cause. V and J calls and clone size are copied from that table; D and trimming were computed from the DNA. The sample contains hundreds of thousands of clones, under 75% of them found a single time. Jointly, the top ten make up 15% to 19% of the sample.

A few counts support this clone. It lacks a known antigen. Per-base qualities were not stored, and no clone one base away is much larger. The sample's time point label is to be understood as: around 2 years on ibrutinib. Approximately 2 micrograms of genomic DNA were extracted from cryopreserved PBMCs for TCR beta library preparation. Longitudinal blood samples from CLL patients on ibrutinib monotherapy underwent high-throughput TCR beta sequencing. The patients took part in an open-label, single-center phase 2 trial of ibrutinib monotherapy. The specimen comprised PBMCs, sampled after 24 months of ibrutinib treatment. This TCR was sampled from a human donor with chronic lymphocytic leukemia. The V and J segments used are TRBV11-2 and TRBJ2-1; the D gene is perhaps TRBD1, on 6 matching bases. The bases are TGTGCCAGCAGCTTAAGGGGGTCGGAGGTTACGGCGTACAATGAGCAGTTCTTC. Its protein is CASSLRGSEVTAYNEQFF.